Listed here are 13 T cell receptor beta chains from one sample, sequenced in a study of early T cells in non-severe SARS-CoV-2 infection. TCRdb re-analysed the 5' RACE reads in MiXCR, keeping a single row per CDR3 protein. The sample lists about 81,000 distinct CDR3 sequences, 11% to 15% seen once, with 9.5% to 12% in the top ten. The source material was whole blood. The receptors stem from an adult who was a healthcare worker with PCR-confirmed SARS-CoV-2 infection or an uninfected control (not recorded which).

This clonotype was picked up a small number of times. The chain is built from TRBV28 and TRBJ1-2, with 9 nucleotides matching TRBD1. With 3 bases clipped from V and 3 bases from J, the junction kept 5 bases outside the gene matches. This CDR3 comprises 15 residues. Germline V gene lookup returns CDR1 MDHEN and CDR2 SYDVKM. The CDR3 here is CASSLPTGGYYGYTF. The CDR3 DNA reads TGTGCCAGCAGTTTGCCTACAGGGGGCTACTATGGCTACACCTTC.

The chain carries TRBV20-1 and TRBJ2-3; the D is unclear. Germline assignment: CDR1 DFQATT and CDR2 SNEGSKA (reference sequence). V lost 5 bases to trimming and J lost 5 bases, with 11 bases between them. The CDR3 has 12 residues. CDR3 amino acids: CSAGTGRDTQYF. The CDR3 DNA is TGCAGTGCTGGAACGGGTAGAGATACGCAGTATTTT.

The rearrangement joins TRBV20-1 to TRBJ2-5; D assignment may be TRBD1 or TRBD2 (5 bases each). Germline CDR1 and CDR2: DFQATT and SNEGSKA (reference sequence). V was cut by 5 bases and J by 3 bases, with 16 bases left in between. CDR3 length equals 14 residues. CDR3 nucleotides: TGCAGTGCTCTCGGAGTCCAGGGAGAAGAGACCCAGTACTTC. Protein: CSALGVQGEETQYF.

This clonotype was seen only a few times. This sequence joins TRBV12-3 or TRBV12-4 and TRBJ1-3; D gene unclear. Trimming removed 6 bases at V and 0 bases at J, with 0 bases between. The CDR3 runs 11 residues. The CDR3 DNA sequence: TGTGCCAGCAGCTCTGGAAACACCATATATTTT. Protein sequence: CASSSGNTIYF.

This clonotype was counted only a few times. This sequence joins TRBV3-1 and TRBJ2-1, with a possible D match to TRBD2 (5 bases). The CDR3 consists of 14 residues. Trimming removed 1 base at V and 9 bases at J, with 13 bases between. The V gene's germline CDR1 is LGHDT and CDR2 YNNKEL (reference sequence). Here the CDR3 DNA reads TGTGCCAGCAGCCAAGGGCCCACTCGGGGTGAGCAGTTCTTC. Its protein product is CASSQGPTRGEQFF.

This clonotype was observed at least ten times. The genes are TRBV20-1 and TRBJ2-3, with 15 bases aligning to TRBD2. The germline CDR1 and CDR2 sequences are DFQATT and SNEGSKA (reference sequence). This CDR3 has 14 residues. V lost 5 bases to trimming and J lost 7 bases; unmatched junction nucleotides: 4. As DNA, the CDR3 is TGCAGTGCTTTCGGACTAGCGGGGGGGCATACGCAGTATTTT. Protein: CSAFGLAGGHTQYF.

This chain joins TRBV7-9 and TRBJ2-7, with D unclear. V was shortened by 7 bases and J by 2 bases, with 15 bases between the two germline ends. The CDR3 covers 14 residues. The germline V gene encodes CDR1 SEHNR and CDR2 FQNEAQ (reference sequence). The CDR3 DNA sequence: TGTGCCAGCAACTCCGGTAACTCGCCCTACGAGCAGTACTTC. Its translation: CASNSGNSPYEQYF.

The chain links TRBV12-3 or TRBV12-4 to TRBJ2-5; D uncertain. Trimming took 1 base from V and 4 from J, leaving 10 bases between them. The CDR3 loop spans 14 amino acids. The CDR3 here is CASSLVGPLETQYF. The CDR3 DNA reads as TGTGCCAGCAGTTTAGTCGGACCTTTAGAGACCCAGTACTTC.

The chain has TRBV18 and TRBJ2-7; the match to TRBD1 covers 9 bases. Trimming removed 5 bases from V and 5 bases from J; junction bases left unmatched: 7. Germline CDR1 and CDR2: KGHSH and LQKENI. The CDR3 is made up of 14 amino acids. CDR3 in DNA: TGTGCCAGCTCATCCGGACAGGGGTGGAACGAGCAGTACTTC. This translates into CASSSGQGWNEQYF.

DNA for the CDR3: TGTGCCAGCAGCTTAGGGAGGGGGGCGCAGTATTTT. As protein: CASSLGRGAQYF. V is TRBV7-2 and J is TRBJ2-3, with D perhaps TRBD1 or TRBD2 (6 bases each). This CDR3 has 12 amino acids. The germline V gene has CDR1 SGHTA and CDR2 FQGNSA. Trimming removed 1 base at V and 10 bases at J, with 9 bases between.

This clonotype was seen more than once but under ten times. The chain joins TRBV9 to TRBJ1-1; tentative D call: TRBD1 (5 bases). This CDR3 spans 13 amino acids. The ends were cut back, 0 bases at V and 5 bases at J, with 8 bases in the middle. Germline CDR1 reads SGDLS; CDR2 reads YYNGEE. The CDR3 sequence: CASSVGGITEAFF. The CDR3 coding sequence is TGTGCCAGCAGCGTAGGGGGCATAACTGAAGCTTTCTTT.

This clonotype showed up just a few times. The chain uses TRBV12-3 or TRBV12-4 and TRBJ1-6; D ambiguous. This CDR3 is 15 amino acids long. V gave up 5 bases and J gave up 4 bases, with 12 bases separating them. The CDR3 DNA sequence: TGTGCCAGCAGTCAGACGGGAGGATATAATTCACCCCTCCACTTT. It yields the protein CASSQTGGYNSPLHF.

This clonotype was seen ten or more times. This chain links TRBV7-3 with TRBJ2-2; TRBD1 aligns across 7 bases. Germline CDR1 SGHTA, CDR2 FQGTGA. J gave up 4 bases and V 5 bases, and 4 bases lay outside the gene matches. CDR3 length: 14 residues. CDR3 nucleotide sequence: TGTGCCAGCAGCCCCCCAGGGGGCACCGGGGAGCTGTTTTTT. Its translation is CASSPPGGTGELFF.